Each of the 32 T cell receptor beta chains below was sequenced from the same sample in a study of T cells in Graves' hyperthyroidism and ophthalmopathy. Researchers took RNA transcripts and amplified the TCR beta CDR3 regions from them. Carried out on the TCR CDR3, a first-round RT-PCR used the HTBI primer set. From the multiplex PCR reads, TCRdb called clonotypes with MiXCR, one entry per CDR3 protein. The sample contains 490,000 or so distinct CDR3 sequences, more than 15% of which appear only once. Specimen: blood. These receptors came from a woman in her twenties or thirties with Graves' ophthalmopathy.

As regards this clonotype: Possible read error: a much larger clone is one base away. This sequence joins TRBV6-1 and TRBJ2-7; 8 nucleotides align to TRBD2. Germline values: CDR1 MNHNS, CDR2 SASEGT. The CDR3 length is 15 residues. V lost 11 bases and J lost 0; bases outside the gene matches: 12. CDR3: CAGWSERESSYEQYF. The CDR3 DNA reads TGTGCCGGCTGGTCCGAGCGGGAGAGCTCCTACGAGCAGTACTTC.

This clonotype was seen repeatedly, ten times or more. In DNA, the CDR3 is TGTGCCAGCAGCCGGGCGGGACAGGGTTCCTACGAGCAGTACTTC. Amino acids: CASSRAGQGSYEQYF. J is TRBJ2-7 and V is TRBV3-1; 9 bases line up with TRBD1. The V gene end was trimmed by 4 bases and the J gene end by 1 base; junction bases not matched to a gene: 5. The length of the CDR3 is 15 residues. CDR1 LGHDT and CDR2 YNNKEL come from the germline V gene (reference sequence).

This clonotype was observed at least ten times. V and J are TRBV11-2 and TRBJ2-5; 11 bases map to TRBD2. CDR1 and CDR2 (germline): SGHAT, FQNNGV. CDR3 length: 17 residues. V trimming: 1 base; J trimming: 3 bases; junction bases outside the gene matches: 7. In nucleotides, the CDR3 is TGTGCCAGCAGCTTAGCCCTAGCGGGAGGAGTGAAAGAGACCCAGTACTTC. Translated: CASSLALAGGVKETQYF.

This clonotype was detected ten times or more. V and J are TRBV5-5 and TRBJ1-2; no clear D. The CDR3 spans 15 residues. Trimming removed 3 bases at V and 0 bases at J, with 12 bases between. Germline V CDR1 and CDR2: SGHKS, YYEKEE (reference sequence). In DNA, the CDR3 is TGTGCCAGCAGCTCCGGTGTGAGATCTAACTATGGCTACACCTTC. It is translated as CASSSGVRSNYGYTF.

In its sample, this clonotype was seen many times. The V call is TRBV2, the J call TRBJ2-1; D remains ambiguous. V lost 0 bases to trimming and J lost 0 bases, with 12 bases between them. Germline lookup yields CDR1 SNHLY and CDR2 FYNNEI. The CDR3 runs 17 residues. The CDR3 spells CASSEAADLSSYNEQFF. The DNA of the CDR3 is TGTGCCAGCAGTGAAGCGGCGGACCTCAGCTCCTACAATGAGCAGTTCTTC. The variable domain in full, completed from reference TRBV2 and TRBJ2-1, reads EPEVTQTPSHQVTQMGQEVILRCVPISNHLYFYWYRQILGQKVEFLVSFYNNEISEKSEIFDDQFSVERPDGSNFTLKIRSTKLEDSAMYFCASSEAADLSSYNEQFFGPGTRLTVL.

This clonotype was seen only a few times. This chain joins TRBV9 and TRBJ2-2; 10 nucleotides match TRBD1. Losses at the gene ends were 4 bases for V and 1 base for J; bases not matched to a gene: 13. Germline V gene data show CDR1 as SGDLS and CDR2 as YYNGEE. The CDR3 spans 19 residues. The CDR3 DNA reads TGTGCCAGCAGCTCCGGAATGACAGGGGGCAAAGGGAACACCGGGGAGCTGTTTTTT. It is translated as CASSSGMTGGKGNTGELFF. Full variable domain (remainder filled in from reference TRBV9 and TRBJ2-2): DSGVTQTPKHLITATGQRVTLRCSPRSGDLSVYWYQQSLDQGLQFLIQYYNGEERAKGNILERFSAQQFPDLHSELNLSSLELGDSALYFCASSSGMTGGKGNTGELFFGEGSRLTVL.

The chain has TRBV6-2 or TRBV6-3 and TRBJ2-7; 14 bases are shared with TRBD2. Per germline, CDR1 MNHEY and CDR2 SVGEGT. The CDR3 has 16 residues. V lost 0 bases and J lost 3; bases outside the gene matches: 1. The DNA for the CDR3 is TGTGCCAGCAGTTACTCGGGGACTAGCGGGAGCTACGAGCAGTACTTC. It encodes CASSYSGTSGSYEQYF.

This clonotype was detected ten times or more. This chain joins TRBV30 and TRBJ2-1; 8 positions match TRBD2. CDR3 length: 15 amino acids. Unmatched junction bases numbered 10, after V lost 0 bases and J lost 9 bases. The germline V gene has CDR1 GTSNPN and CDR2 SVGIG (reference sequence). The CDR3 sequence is CAWSVLSGSDAEQFF. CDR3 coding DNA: TGTGCCTGGAGTGTACTGAGCGGGAGTGATGCTGAGCAGTTCTTC.

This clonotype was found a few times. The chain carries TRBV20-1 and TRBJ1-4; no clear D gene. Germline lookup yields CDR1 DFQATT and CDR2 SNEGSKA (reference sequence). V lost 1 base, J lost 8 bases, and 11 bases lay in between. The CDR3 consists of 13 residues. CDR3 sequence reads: CSARAGQMEKLFF. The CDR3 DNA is TGCAGTGCTAGAGCGGGTCAGATGGAAAAACTGTTTTTT.

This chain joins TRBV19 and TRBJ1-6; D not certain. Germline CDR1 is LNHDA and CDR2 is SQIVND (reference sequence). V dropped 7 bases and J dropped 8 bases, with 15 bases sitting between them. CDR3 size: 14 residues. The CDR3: CASTSGEGHSPLHF. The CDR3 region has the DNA TGTGCCAGTACCTCTGGGGAAGGGCATTCACCCCTCCACTTT.

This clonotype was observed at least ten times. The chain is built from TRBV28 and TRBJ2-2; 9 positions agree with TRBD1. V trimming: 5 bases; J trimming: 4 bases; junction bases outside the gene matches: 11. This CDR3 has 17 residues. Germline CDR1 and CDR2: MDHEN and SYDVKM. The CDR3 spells CASSPPPGQGPTGELFF. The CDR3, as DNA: TGTGCCAGCAGTCCACCCCCGGGACAGGGACCCACCGGGGAGCTGTTTTTT.

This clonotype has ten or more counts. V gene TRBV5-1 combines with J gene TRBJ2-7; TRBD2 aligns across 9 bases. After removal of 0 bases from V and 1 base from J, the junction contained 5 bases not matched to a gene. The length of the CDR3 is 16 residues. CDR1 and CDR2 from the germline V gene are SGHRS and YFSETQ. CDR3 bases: TGCGCCAGCAGCTTGGAAGGGACTAGCCATTCCTACGAGCAGTACTTC. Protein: CASSLEGTSHSYEQYF.

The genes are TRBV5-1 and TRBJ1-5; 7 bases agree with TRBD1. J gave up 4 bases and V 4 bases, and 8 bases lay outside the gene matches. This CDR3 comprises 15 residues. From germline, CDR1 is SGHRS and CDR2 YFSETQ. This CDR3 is CASSATGTENQPQHF. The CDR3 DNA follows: TGCGCCAGCAGCGCGACCGGGACAGAAAATCAGCCCCAGCATTTT.

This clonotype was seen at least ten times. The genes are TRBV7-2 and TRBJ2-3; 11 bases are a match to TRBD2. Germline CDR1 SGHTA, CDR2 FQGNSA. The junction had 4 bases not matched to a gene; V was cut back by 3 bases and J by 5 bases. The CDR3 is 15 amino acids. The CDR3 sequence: CASSFLGTSGDTQYF. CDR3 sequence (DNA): TGTGCCAGCAGCTTCCTGGGGACTAGCGGAGATACGCAGTATTTT.

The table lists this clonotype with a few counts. The CDR3 bases are TGTGCCAGCAGTGTCCTGGGGTGGACAACCAGACAGAGCAATCAGCCCCAGCATTTT. This codes for CASSVLGWTTRQSNQPQHF. The chain carries TRBV6-1 and TRBJ1-5, with a weak D call TRBD1 (5 bases). CDR3 length equals 19 residues. Per germline, CDR1 MNHNS and CDR2 SASEGT. V gave up 4 bases and J gave up 1 base, with 23 bases separating them.

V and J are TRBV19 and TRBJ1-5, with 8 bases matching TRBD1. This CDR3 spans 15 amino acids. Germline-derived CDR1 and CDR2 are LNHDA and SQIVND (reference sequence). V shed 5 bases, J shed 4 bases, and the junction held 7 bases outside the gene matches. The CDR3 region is CASSPGQGPNQPQHF. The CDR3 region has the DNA TGTGCCAGTAGTCCAGGACAGGGACCGAATCAGCCCCAGCATTTT.

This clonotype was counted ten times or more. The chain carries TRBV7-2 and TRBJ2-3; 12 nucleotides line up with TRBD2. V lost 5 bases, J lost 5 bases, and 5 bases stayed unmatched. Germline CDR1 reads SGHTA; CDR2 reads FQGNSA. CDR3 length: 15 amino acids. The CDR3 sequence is CASSPSGREGDTQYF. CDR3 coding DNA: TGTGCCAGCAGCCCTAGCGGGAGGGAGGGAGATACGCAGTATTTT.

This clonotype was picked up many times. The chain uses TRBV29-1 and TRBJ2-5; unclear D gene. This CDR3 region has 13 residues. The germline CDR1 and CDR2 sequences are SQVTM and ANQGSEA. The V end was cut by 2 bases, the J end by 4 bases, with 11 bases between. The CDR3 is CSVELGSGETQYF. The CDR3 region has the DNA TGCAGCGTTGAATTGGGTTCGGGAGAGACCCAGTACTTC.

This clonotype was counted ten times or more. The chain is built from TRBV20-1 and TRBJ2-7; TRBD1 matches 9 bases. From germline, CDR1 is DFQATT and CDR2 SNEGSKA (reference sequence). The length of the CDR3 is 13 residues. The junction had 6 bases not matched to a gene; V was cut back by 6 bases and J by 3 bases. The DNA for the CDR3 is TGCAGTGCAAGCAGGACAGGGGTCTACGAGCAGTACTTC. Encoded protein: CSASRTGVYEQYF.

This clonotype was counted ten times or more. The CDR3 here is CAWSVLLGGATEAFF. The CDR3, as DNA: TGTGCCTGGAGTGTACTTCTTGGAGGGGCCACTGAAGCTTTCTTT. The chain uses TRBV30 and TRBJ1-1; possible D gene TRBD1, 5 bases. Trimming pared 0 bases from V and 4 bases from J, leaving 15 bases between. CDR1 is GTSNPN and CDR2 is SVGIG in the germline V gene (reference sequence). The CDR3 is 15 amino acids. The entire variable domain, with the rest obtained from reference TRBV30 and TRBJ1-1, is as follows: SQTIHQWPATLVQPVGSPLSLECTVEGTSNPNLYWYRQAAGRGLQLLFYSVGIGQISSEVPQNLSASRPQDRQFILSSKKLLLSDSGFYLCAWSVLLGGATEAFFGQGTRLTVV.

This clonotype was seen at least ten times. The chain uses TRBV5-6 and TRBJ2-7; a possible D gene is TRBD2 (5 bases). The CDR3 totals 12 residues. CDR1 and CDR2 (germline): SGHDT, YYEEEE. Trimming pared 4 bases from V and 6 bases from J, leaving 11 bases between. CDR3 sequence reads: CASSLIAGEQYF. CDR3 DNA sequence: TGTGCCAGCAGCCTGATCGCGGGCGAGCAGTACTTC.

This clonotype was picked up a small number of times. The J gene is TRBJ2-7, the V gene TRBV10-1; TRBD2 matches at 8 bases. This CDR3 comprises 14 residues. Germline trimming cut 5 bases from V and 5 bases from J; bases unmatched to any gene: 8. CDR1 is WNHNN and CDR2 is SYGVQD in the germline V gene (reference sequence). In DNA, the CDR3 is TGCGCCAGCAGTAATAGCGGGACATGGGACGAGCAGTACTTC. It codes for CASSNSGTWDEQYF.

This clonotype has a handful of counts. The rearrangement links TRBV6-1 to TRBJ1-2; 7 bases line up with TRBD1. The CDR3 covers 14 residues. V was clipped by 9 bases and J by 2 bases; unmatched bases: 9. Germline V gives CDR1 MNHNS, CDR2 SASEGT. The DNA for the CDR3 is TGTGCCAGGCTTCCTGACAGGGTAAACTATGGCTACACCTTC. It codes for CARLPDRVNYGYTF.

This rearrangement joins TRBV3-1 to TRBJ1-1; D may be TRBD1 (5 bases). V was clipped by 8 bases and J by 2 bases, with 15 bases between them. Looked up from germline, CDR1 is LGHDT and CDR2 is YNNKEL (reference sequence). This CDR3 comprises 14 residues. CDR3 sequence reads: CASRGSNSNTEAFF. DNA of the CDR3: TGTGCCAGCCGGGGCTCGAACAGCAACACTGAAGCTTTCTTT.

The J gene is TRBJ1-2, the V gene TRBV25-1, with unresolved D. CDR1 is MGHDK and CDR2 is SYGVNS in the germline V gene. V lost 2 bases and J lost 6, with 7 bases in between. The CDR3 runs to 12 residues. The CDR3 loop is CASSETGDGYTF. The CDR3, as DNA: TGTGCCAGCAGTGAAACTGGTGATGGCTACACCTTC.

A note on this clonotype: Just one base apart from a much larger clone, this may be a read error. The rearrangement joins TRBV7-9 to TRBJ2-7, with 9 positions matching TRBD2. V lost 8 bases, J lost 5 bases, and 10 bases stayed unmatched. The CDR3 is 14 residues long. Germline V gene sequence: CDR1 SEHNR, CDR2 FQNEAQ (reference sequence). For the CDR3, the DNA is TGTGCCAGCGGCCATAGCGGGAGCACCCACGAGCAGTACTTC. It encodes CASGHSGSTHEQYF.

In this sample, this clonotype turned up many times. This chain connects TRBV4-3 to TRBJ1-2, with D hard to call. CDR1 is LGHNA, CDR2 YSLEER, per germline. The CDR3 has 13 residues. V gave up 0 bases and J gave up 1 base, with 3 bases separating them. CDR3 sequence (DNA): TGCGCCAGCAGCCAAGACAGTAACTATGGCTACACCTTC. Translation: CASSQDSNYGYTF.

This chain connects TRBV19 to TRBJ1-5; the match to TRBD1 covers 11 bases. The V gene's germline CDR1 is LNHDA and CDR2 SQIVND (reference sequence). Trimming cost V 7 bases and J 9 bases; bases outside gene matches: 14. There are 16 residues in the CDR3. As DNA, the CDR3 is TGTGCCAGTATCTCGACCGGGACAGGGGGTATTTCGCCCCAGCATTTT. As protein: CASISTGTGGISPQHF.

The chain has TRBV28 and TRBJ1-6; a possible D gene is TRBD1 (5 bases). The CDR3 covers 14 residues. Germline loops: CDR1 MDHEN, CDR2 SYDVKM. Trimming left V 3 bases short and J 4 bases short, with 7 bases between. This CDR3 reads CASSLGTYNSPLHF. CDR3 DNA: TGTGCCAGCAGTTTGGGGACTTATAATTCACCCCTCCACTTT. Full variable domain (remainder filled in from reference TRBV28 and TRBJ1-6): DVKVTQSSRYLVKRTGEKVFLECVQDMDHENMFWYRQDPGLGLRLIYFSYDVKMKEKGDIPEGYSVSREKKERFSLILESASTNQTSMYLCASSLGTYNSPLHFGNGTRLTVT.

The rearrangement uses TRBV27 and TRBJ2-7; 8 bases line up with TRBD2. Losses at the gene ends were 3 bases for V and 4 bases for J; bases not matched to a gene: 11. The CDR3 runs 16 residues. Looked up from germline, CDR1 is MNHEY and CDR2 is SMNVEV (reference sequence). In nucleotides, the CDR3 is TGTGCCAGCAGTTTTAGCGGGGAACAGCTCGAGTACGAGCAGTACTTC. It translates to CASSFSGEQLEYEQYF.

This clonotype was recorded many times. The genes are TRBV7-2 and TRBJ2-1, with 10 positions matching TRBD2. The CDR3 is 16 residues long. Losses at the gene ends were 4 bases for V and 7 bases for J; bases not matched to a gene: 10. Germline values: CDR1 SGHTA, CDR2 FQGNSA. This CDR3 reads CASSSRTSGRRNEQFF. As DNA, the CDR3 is TGTGCCAGCAGCTCCCGGACTAGCGGCAGGAGGAATGAGCAGTTCTTC.

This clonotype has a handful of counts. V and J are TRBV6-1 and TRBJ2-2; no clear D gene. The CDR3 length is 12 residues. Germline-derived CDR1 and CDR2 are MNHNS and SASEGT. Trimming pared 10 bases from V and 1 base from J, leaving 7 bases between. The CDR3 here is CATSQNTGELFF. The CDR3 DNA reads TGTGCCACAAGCCAGAACACCGGGGAGCTGTTTTTT.